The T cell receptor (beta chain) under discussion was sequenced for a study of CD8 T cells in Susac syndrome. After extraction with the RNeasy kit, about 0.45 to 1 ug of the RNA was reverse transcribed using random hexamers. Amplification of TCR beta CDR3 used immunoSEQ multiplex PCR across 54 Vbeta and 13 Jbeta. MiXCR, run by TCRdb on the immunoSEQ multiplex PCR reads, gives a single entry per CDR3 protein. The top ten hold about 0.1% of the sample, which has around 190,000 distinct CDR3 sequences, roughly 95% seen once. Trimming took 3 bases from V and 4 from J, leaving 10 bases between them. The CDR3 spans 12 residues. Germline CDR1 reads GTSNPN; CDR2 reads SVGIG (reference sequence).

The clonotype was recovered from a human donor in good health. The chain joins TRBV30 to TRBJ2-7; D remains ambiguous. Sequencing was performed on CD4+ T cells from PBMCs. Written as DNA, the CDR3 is TGTGCCTGGAGCCCCAGTGTGTACGAGCAGTACTTC. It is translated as CAWSPSVYEQYF.